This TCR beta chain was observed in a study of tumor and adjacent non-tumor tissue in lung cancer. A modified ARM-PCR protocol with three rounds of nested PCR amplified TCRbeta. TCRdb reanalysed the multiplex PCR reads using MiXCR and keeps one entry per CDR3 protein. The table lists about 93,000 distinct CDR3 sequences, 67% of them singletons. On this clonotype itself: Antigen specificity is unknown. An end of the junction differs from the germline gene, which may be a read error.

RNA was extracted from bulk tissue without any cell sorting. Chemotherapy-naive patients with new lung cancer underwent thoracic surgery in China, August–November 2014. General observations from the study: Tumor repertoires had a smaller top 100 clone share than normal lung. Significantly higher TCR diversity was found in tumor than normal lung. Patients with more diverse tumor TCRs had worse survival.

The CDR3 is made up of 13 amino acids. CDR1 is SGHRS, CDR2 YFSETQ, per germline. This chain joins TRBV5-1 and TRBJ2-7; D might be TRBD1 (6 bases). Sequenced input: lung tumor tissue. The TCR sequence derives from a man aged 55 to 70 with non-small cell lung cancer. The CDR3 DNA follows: TGCGTCAGCAGCCTGGACAGATCCTGCGAACAGTACTTC. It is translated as CVSSLDRSCEQYF.